The T cell receptor beta chain described here comes from a study of T cells in Graves' hyperthyroidism and ophthalmopathy. What was amplified from RNA transcripts were TCR beta CDR3 regions. Using the HTBI primer set, a first-round RT-PCR was run on the TCR CDR3. MiXCR was run by TCRdb on the multiplex PCR reads, yielding one entry per CDR3 protein. The table lists 370,000 or so distinct CDR3 sequences, less than 20% of them singletons. Germline V lookup: CDR1 SGHRS, CDR2 YFSETQ. CDR3 length: 16 residues. V was cut by 1 base and J by 3 bases, with 11 bases left in between. General study points: It was a median roughly six months before onset that the model predicted ophthalmopathy.

This clonotype appeared many times. The antigen is unknown. Sample: blood. This sequence joins TRBV5-1 and TRBJ2-6; no firm D call. This TCR was recovered from a woman aged 18-29 years with Graves' hyperthyroidism that later progressed to Graves' ophthalmopathy. CDR3 amino acids: CASSLSGLRGANVLTF. The CDR3 nucleotides read TGCGCCAGCAGCTTGTCTGGGCTCCGTGGGGCCAACGTCCTGACTTTC.